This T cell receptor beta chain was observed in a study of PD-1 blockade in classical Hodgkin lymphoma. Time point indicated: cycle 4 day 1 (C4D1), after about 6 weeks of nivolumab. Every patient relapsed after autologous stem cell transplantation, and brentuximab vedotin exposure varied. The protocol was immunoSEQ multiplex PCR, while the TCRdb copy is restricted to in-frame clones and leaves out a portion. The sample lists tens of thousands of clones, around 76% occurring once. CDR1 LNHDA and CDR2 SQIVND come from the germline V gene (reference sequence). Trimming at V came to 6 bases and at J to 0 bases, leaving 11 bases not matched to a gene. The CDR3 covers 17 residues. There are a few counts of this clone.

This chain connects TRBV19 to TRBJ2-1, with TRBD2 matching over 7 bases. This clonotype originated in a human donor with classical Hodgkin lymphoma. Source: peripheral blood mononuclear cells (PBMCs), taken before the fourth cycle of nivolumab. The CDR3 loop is CASRRLAIDTSYNEQFF. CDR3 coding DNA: TGTGCCAGTAGAAGACTAGCAATCGACACCTCCTACAATGAGCAGTTCTTC.